Listed below are T cell receptor beta chains from one sample, sequenced in a study of blood T cell repertoires in COVID-19. Using immunoSEQ multiplex PCR, the repertoire was profiled, and TCRdb retains in-frame clones only, with some absent. The sample holds around 100,000 clones, around nine tenths seen once. Source material: peripheral blood. Receptors were obtained from a man older than 75 with acute or convalescent COVID-19. Each CDR3 is given with its conserved first and last residue. The D gene is left open where the match is weak. Expanded clones get a size class; other rows say once, few or many, or leave the size out.

TRBD1,16,NA,TRBV11-1,TRBJ2-7,TGTGCCAGCAGCTTAGCCCCTTCCGGGACAGGTTACGAGCAGTACTTC,CASSLAPSGTGYEQYF
NA,16,NA,TRBV21-1,TRBJ2-3,TGTGCCAGCAGCAAAGGGACAGGGCTGGGCACAGATACGCAGTATTTT,CASSKGTGLGTDTQYF
NA,15,NA,TRBV11-2,TRBJ2-3,TGTGCCAGCAGCTCCCCGAGGGTCCGTACAGATACGCAGTATTTT,CASSSPRVRTDTQYF
NA,14,once,TRBV28,TRBJ1-1,TGTGCCACTTGGCCGGGGGGGATGAACACTGAAGCTTTCTTT,CATWPGGMNTEAFF
NA,15,NA,TRBV7-2,TRBJ2-2,TGTGCCAGCAGCTTAGTAGCGGCGAACACCGGGGAGCTGTTTTTT,CASSLVAANTGELFF
TRBD2,18,NA,TRBV3-1/TRBV3-2,TRBJ2-1,TGTGCCAGCAGCCAACGAACTGGGACTAGCGGGACCTACAATGAGCAGTTCTTC,CASSQRTGTSGTYNEQFF
TRBD1,15,NA,TRBV7-8,TRBJ2-2,TGTGCCAGCCTCCGGACAGGGGGCAACACCGGGGAGCTGTTTTTT,CASLRTGGNTGELFF
NA,12,NA,TRBV21-1,TRBJ1-5,TGTGCCAGCAGGAACAGGGGACAGCCCCAGCATTTT,CASRNRGQPQHF
TRBD1,13,NA,TRBV29-1,TRBJ1-5,TGCAGCGTTACAACAGGGGTGGGGCAGCCCCAGCATTTT,CSVTTGVGQPQHF
NA,15,NA,TRBV5-6,TRBJ2-7,TGTGCCAGCAGCAAACGGGAGACTCCTCGGGACGAGCAGTACTTC,CASSKRETPRDEQYF
TRBD1,13,NA,TRBV12-3/TRBV12-4,TRBJ1-5,TGTGCCAGCAGCTGGGACAGGGGCCAGCCCCAGCATTTT,CASSWDRGQPQHF
TRBD2,14,NA,TRBV27,TRBJ2-3,TGTGCCAGCAGTTGGGGGAGGGGCACAGATACGCAGTATTTT,CASSWGRGTDTQYF
TRBD1,15,NA,TRBV2,TRBJ1-5,TGTGCCAGCAGAGGGACAGGAGATAGCAATCAGCCCCAGCATTTT,CASRGTGDSNQPQHF
TRBD1,14,NA,TRBV10-3,TRBJ2-7,TGTGCCATCAGCCCCGGGACAGGCCGCGGCGAGCAGTACTTC,CAISPGTGRGEQYF
TRBD2,13,few,TRBV27,TRBJ2-7,TGTGCCAGCAGTTTGGCTAGCGGCTACGAGCAGTACTTC,CASSLASGYEQYF
NA,12,NA,TRBV12-3/TRBV12-4,TRBJ2-7,TGTGCCAGCAGTTTATCCTTTAGGGGGCAGTACTTC,CASSLSFRGQYF
NA,15,once,TRBV5-5,TRBJ1-2,TGTGCCAGCAGCTTGATGGGGGACACCAACTATGGCTACACCTTC,CASSLMGDTNYGYTF
NA,15,NA,TRBV6-1,TRBJ1-2,TGTGCCAGCAGTGAAGCGGGGGGGTACGACTATGGCTACACCTTC,CASSEAGGYDYGYTF
NA,12,NA,TRBV29-1,TRBJ1-1,TGCAGCGTTTCCGCGGGGGAAACTGAAGCTTTCTTT,CSVSAGETEAFF
TRBD1,15,NA,TRBV5-1,TRBJ1-4,TGCGCCAGCAGCATAGAAGGACAGGGGAGTGAAAAACTGTTTTTT,CASSIEGQGSEKLFF
NA,12,few,TRBV11-2,TRBJ1-2,TGTGCCAGCAGGGGACAAAACTATGGCTACACCTTC,CASRGQNYGYTF
NA,15,NA,TRBV19,TRBJ2-2,TGTGCCAGTAGTATAGATGCAGGAAACACCGGGGAGCTGTTTTTT,CASSIDAGNTGELFF
TRBD2,15,once,TRBV10-2,TRBJ2-7,TGCGCCAGCAGTGAGTCGGGACTAGACTCCTACGAGCAGTACTTC,CASSESGLDSYEQYF
NA,16,NA,TRBV3-1/TRBV3-2,TRBJ2-1,TGTGCCAGCAGCCAAGTCCCGTCAGGGGCGTACAATGAGCAGTTCTTC,CASSQVPSGAYNEQFF
TRBD2,16,NA,TRBV6-6,TRBJ2-5,TGTGCCAGCAGTTCCCCAGCTAGCGGGATGGGGGAGACCCAGTACTTC,CASSSPASGMGETQYF
NA,14,NA,TRBV5-1,TRBJ1-4,TGCGCCAGCAGCTTGGCAGCAGGCAATGAAAAACTGTTTTTT,CASSLAAGNEKLFF
NA,12,NA,TRBV18,TRBJ1-5,TGTGCCAGCTCACCAGGAGATCAGCCCCAGCATTTT,CASSPGDQPQHF
NA,15,NA,TRBV21-1,TRBJ1-6,TGTGCCAGCAGCATAACGACCCTCACAGGGGAAAAACTCCACTTT,CASSITTLTGEKLHF
TRBD1,13,NA,TRBV29-1,TRBJ2-7,TGCAGCGTTGAGAGGGACAGTGGACACGAGCAGTACTTC,CSVERDSGHEQYF
TRBD2,14,NA,TRBV29-1,TRBJ2-1,TGCAGCGCCGGCGGGCTAGCGGGGGGTGATGAGCAGTTCTTC,CSAGGLAGGDEQFF
NA,14,NA,TRBV7-8,TRBJ2-6,TGTGCCAGCAGTCCGGGCTCTGGGGCCAACGTCCTGACTTTC,CASSPGSGANVLTF
NA,16,NA,TRBV5-6,TRBJ1-6,TGTGCCAGCAGCTTGGCCGGAGACCGCGATAATTCACCCCTCCACTTT,CASSLAGDRDNSPLHF
NA,14,NA,TRBV30,TRBJ2-3,TGTGCCTGGAGTACCGGGGATACCACAGATACGCAGTATTTT,CAWSTGDTTDTQYF
NA,13,once,TRBV28,TRBJ1-5,TGTGCCACCGGCGGGGGGGGTCCCCAGCCCCAGCATTTT,CATGGGGPQPQHF
NA,13,NA,TRBV30,TRBJ1-3,TGTGCCTCGACGCAGGGGAATGGAAACACCATATATTTT,CASTQGNGNTIYF
TRBD1,14,NA,TRBV19,TRBJ1-2,TGTGCCAGTATCACCGGGACAGGGGTTGGAGGCTACACCTTC,CASITGTGVGGYTF
NA,14,NA,TRBV7-9,TRBJ2-1,TGTGCCAGCAGCTTGGACGACTATTACAATGAGCAGTTCTTC,CASSLDDYYNEQFF
NA,16,few,TRBV19,TRBJ1-4,TGTGCCAGTAGCGCCCGGGACACTACAACTAATGAAAAACTGTTTTTT,CASSARDTTTNEKLFF
TRBD1,14,NA,TRBV5-1,TRBJ1-4,TGCGCCAGCAGCTCGGGACAGCTTAATGAAAAACTGTTTTTT,CASSSGQLNEKLFF
NA,12,NA,TRBV29-1,TRBJ2-2,TGCAGCGTTGCGGGAAACACCGGGGAGCTGTTTTTT,CSVAGNTGELFF
NA,15,NA,TRBV18,TRBJ1-1,TGTGCCAGCTCACCGAAACAGGGTCTCTCACCTGAAGCTTTCTTT,CASSPKQGLSPEAFF
TRBD2,15,once,TRBV5-1,TRBJ2-1,TGCGCCAGCAGACTAGCGGGGGGCCAGGTATATGAGCAGTTCTTC,CASRLAGGQVYEQFF
TRBD2,15,NA,TRBV6-4,TRBJ2-1,TGTGCCAGCAGTCGGACTAGCGGGGGTTACAATGAGCAGTTCTTC,CASSRTSGGYNEQFF
NA,15,NA,TRBV6-5,TRBJ2-7,TGTGCCAGCAGTCCTGGACAGGGACTAACCTACGAGCAGTACTTC,CASSPGQGLTYEQYF
NA,13,NA,TRBV16,TRBJ1-1,TGTGCCAGCAGCCGTGACAGGAACACTGAAGCTTTCTTT,CASSRDRNTEAFF
TRBD2,15,NA,TRBV5-1,TRBJ2-1,TGCGCCAGCAGCTTGATGACTAGCGTCGCGGTACGGCAGTTCTTC,CASSLMTSVAVRQFF
TRBD1,14,NA,TRBV7-8,TRBJ1-1,TGTGCCAGCAGCTCACAGGGGTCGAACACTGAAGCTTTCTTT,CASSSQGSNTEAFF
NA,14,NA,TRBV24-1,TRBJ2-3,TGTGCCACCAGTGATTTGCTAGTCCCAGATACGCAGTATTTT,CATSDLLVPDTQYF
TRBD1,15,NA,TRBV3-1/TRBV3-2,TRBJ2-7,TGTGCCAGCAGCCAAGGGACAGGGACCTCCTACGAGCAGTACTTC,CASSQGTGTSYEQYF
NA,15,NA,TRBV7-9,TRBJ2-7,TGTGCCAGCAGCCAACCGCAGCCGGGTTCCTACGAGCAGTACTTC,CASSQPQPGSYEQYF
TRBD1,15,NA,TRBV2,TRBJ2-3,TGTGCCAGCAGCGACAGGGGGCGGACCACAGATACGCAGTATTTT,CASSDRGRTTDTQYF
NA,14,NA,TRBV2,TRBJ2-5,TGTGCCAGCAGAGGGGGTGGGTACCAAGAGACCCAGTACTTC,CASRGGGYQETQYF
TRBD1,14,NA,TRBV7-6,TRBJ2-1,TGTGCCAGCAGCCTACAGGGGGCTTGGAATGAGCAGTTCTTC,CASSLQGAWNEQFF
NA,18,NA,TRBV2,TRBJ2-7,TGTGCCAGTTCGAGAGATGTACCAGGCCCTCGCATGGGCTACGAGCAGTACTTC,CASSRDVPGPRMGYEQYF
NA,12,NA,TRBV5-1,TRBJ2-2,TGCGCCAGCCGCCGCGCTACCGGGGAGCTGTTTTTT,CASRRATGELFF
TRBD1,15,once,TRBV24-1,TRBJ1-1,TGTGCCACCAGTGATGGACAGGGTGGTAGCACTGAAGCTTTCTTT,CATSDGQGGSTEAFF
NA,19,NA,TRBV6-1,TRBJ2-6,TGTGCCAGCAGTGAAAGGGGGACATCCAGCCCCGAGGGGGCCAACGTCCTGACTTTC,CASSERGTSSPEGANVLTF
TRBD2,13,NA,TRBV10-3,TRBJ2-5,TGTGCCATCAGGGGACTAGCGGGAGAGACCCAGTACTTC,CAIRGLAGETQYF
NA,14,once,TRBV5-6,TRBJ1-1,TGTGCCAGCAGTTGGGGCCCAATGAACACTGAAGCTTTCTTT,CASSWGPMNTEAFF
TRBD1,15,NA,TRBV19,TRBJ2-4,TGTGCCAGTAGTATTATTCGACAGGGGGGAAACATTCAGTACTTC,CASSIIRQGGNIQYF